This T cell receptor (beta chain) was obtained from a study of T cell repertoires in cytomegalovirus infection (dated by TCRdb to the late 2010s). Concerning the study at large: The peptide stimulations were aimed at well-studied HLA-B-restricted epitopes as well as recently identified HLA-C-restricted CMV epitopes, whose presentation resists viral immunomodulation. Donor HLA type was relevant to the analysis, as public TCR beta signatures indicated carriage of CMV infection together with the matching HLA type.

To note about this clonotype: Its specific antigen is unknown. No qualities accompany the bases; no much larger clone lies one base away.

Findings and caveats that apply to the study as a whole: The ex vivo response was dominated by HLA-C-restricted CMV-specific TCR beta clonotypes, and the single most frequent clonotype in two of eight donors was supplied by these HLA-C-restricted clonotypes. Cumulative frequency of public TCR beta family members discriminated carriers of CMV infection plus the relevant HLA type in this cohort and an independent approximately 350-donor cohort.

The junction shows trimming of 0 bases on V and 8 bases on J, plus 11 bases between the germline ends. CDR3 length: 14 amino acids, cysteine to phenylalanine. CDR3 DNA only is kept here, 42 bases in frame from base 1. CDR1 and CDR2 are drawn from the germline V gene: SGHAT, FQNNGV. Taken with the paper, the label for treatment or condition translates to: in vitro stimulation with specific CMV peptide epitopes to enrich CMV-specific T cells. Sequenced using an Illumina HiSeq 1500. In-frame beta chains were kept once TCRdb had trimmed the public reads at Q25 with fastp and called clones with MiXCR. Identical CDR3 proteins give one entry, which carries the most common genes and DNA. The sample records hundreds of thousands of distinct CDR3 sequences, around a third of which are singletons. About a sixth of the sample goes to the ten largest clones.

Source: cultured PBMCs, taken from culture after CMV antigen stimulation. This TCR was recovered from a human donor in good health (CMV status not recorded). Some clones in this sample may be carry-over from other donors' samples. This sequence uses TRBV11-2 and TRBJ2-1; too little of a D gene remains to name it. The CDR3 protein sequence reads: CASSLDPVRDEQFF. The sequenced DNA: TGTGCCAGCAGCTTAGATCCAGTTAGGGATGAGCAGTTCTTC.